This TCR beta chain came from a study of blood T cell repertoires in COVID-19. Study summary: COVID-19 samples collected from the United States, Italy and Spain covered acute and convalescent phases. The cDNA or gDNA used as material had been derived from T cells, B-cell-depleted T cells, or PBMCs.

With 0 bases clipped from V and 14 bases from J, the junction kept 14 bases outside the gene matches. From germline, CDR1 is SGHRS and CDR2 YFSETQ. The CDR3 covers 15 residues. Some clones are missing from TCRdb's copy, which holds only in-frame ones; the method was immunoSEQ multiplex PCR. This table has some 170,000 clones, 87% appearing once. The sequence came from a woman aged 60-75 years who had recovered from COVID-19. Sequencing was done on a sample of peripheral blood. The chain couples TRBV5-1 to TRBJ2-1; 7 bases match TRBD1. The CDR3, as DNA: TGCGCCAGCAGCTTGGGTGACATATCTCGGGACAGTAAGTTCTTC. This codes for CASSLGDISRDSKFF.